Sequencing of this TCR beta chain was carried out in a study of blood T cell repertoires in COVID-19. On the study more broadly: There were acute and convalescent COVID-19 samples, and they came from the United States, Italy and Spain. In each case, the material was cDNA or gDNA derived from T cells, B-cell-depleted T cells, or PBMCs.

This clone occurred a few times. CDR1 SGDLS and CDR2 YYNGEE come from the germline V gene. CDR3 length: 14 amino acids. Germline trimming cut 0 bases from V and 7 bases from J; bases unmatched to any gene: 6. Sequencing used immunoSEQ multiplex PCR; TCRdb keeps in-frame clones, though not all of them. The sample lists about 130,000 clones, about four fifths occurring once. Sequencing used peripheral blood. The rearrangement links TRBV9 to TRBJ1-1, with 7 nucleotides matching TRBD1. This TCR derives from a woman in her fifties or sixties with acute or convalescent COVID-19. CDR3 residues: CASSVGGRDSEAFF. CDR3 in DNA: TGTGCCAGCAGCGTAGGGGGTCGGGACAGTGAAGCTTTCTTT.